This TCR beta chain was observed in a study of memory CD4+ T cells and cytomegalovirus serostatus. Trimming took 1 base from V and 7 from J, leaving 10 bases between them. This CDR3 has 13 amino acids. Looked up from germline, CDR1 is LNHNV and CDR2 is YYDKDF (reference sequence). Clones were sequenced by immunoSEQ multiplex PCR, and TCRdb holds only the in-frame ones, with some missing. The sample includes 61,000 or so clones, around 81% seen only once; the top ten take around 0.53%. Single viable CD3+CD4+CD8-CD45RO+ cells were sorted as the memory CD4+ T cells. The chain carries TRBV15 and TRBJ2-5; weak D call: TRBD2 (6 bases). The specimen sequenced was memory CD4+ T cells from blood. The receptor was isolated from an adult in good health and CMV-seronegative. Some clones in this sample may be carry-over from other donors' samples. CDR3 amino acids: CATSRVGTGTQYF. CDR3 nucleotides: TGTGCCACCAGCAGAGTGGGGACTGGGACCCAGTACTTC.